A single sample is the source of the 13 T cell receptor beta chains below, sequenced in a study of blood T cell repertoires in COVID-19 (dated by TCRdb to about 2020). The library was made by the immunoSEQ multiplex PCR assay. Entries here come from immuneACCESS through TCRdb and include only in-frame sequences with V and J called. Some clones fail to appear in such tables; in the studies checked, an unresolved V gene covers under half of the shortfall, and the cause of the remainder is unknown. The sample table records under 200,000 clones; approximately 90% of these occur just once. The top ten constitute under 6.5% of the sample. Sample: peripheral blood. The receptor source for this set is a man aged 35 to 55 with active or convalescent COVID-19.

The chain uses TRBV6-2 or TRBV6-3 and TRBJ1-5, with D unclear. The CDR3 sequence is 13 residues long. The germline V and J ends were trimmed by 4 bases and 2 bases, with 6 bases remaining between them. CDR1 is MNHEY and CDR2 is SVGEGT in the germline V gene. CDR3 in DNA: TGTGCCAGCAGTTTTAGCGGCAATCAGCCCCAGCATTTT. Translating gives CASSFSGNQPQHF.

The chain recombines TRBV9 with TRBJ2-7; 8 bases map to TRBD1. Germline CDR1 is SGDLS and CDR2 is YYNGEE. CDR3 length: 13 residues. V trimming: 3 bases; J trimming: 5 bases; junction bases outside the gene matches: 4. CDR3 bases: TGTGCCAGCAGCGAGGGACAGGTCGACGAGCAGTACTTC. Translated: CASSEGQVDEQYF.

This clone was counted once. The J gene is TRBJ1-5, the V gene TRBV10-3; TRBD1 aligns across 7 bases. The CDR3 covers 15 residues. J was trimmed by 0 bases and V by 6 bases; bases with no gene match: 5. Germline V gene sequence: CDR1 ENHRY, CDR2 SYGVKD. CDR3: CAIRVDRDSNQPQHF. CDR3 bases: TGTGCCATCAGAGTCGACAGGGATAGCAATCAGCCCCAGCATTTT.

J is TRBJ1-3 and V is TRBV29-1; 7 bases map to TRBD1. J was trimmed by 4 bases and V by 7 bases; bases with no gene match: 7. This CDR3 has 13 amino acids. CDR1 is SQVTM, CDR2 ANQGSEA, per germline. The CDR3 DNA is TGCAGCGCCCATGGGACAGCGGGAAACACCATATATTTT. It is translated as CSAHGTAGNTIYF.

V is TRBV6-5 and J is TRBJ1-1; D possibly corresponds to TRBD1 (5 bases). Germline V gene data show CDR1 as MNHEY and CDR2 as SVGAGI. This CDR3 has 13 residues. V was clipped by 5 bases and J by 6 bases, with 13 bases between them. DNA for the CDR3: TGTGCCAGCAGTACCAGCAGGACACCTGAAGCTTTCTTT. Its translation: CASSTSRTPEAFF.

The table lists this clone with a count of one. The V gene is TRBV14, the J gene TRBJ1-3; weak D call: TRBD1 (5 bases). The CDR3 contains 17 residues. Trimming took off 3 bases at V and 4 bases at J, with 19 bases between the two ends. CDR1 and CDR2 from the germline V gene are SGHDN and FVKESK. CDR3 nucleotide sequence: TGTGCCAGCAGCCAGGGGCTTGGGCAGGCGCGAGGAAACACCATATATTTT. Encoded protein: CASSQGLGQARGNTIYF. The variable domain in full, completed from reference TRBV14 and TRBJ1-3, reads EAGVTQFPSHSVIEKGQTVTLRCDPISGHDNLYWYRRVMGKEIKFLLHFVKESKQDESGMPNNRFLAERTGGTYSTLKVQPAELEDSGVYFCASSQGLGQARGNTIYFGEGSWLTVV.

CDR3 DNA: TGTGCCAGCAGCCCAGGGACAGGGTTTTTGTACGAGCAGTACTTC. This codes for CASSPGTGFLYEQYF. This rearrangement joins TRBV7-6 to TRBJ2-7, with 9 nucleotides matching TRBD1. The CDR3 totals 15 residues. Germline-derived CDR1 and CDR2 are SGHVS and FNYEAQ. V trimming: 5 bases; J trimming: 4 bases; junction bases outside the gene matches: 9.

Written as DNA, the CDR3 is TGCGCCAGCAGCTTGGGGCAGGACAGGAACACTGAAGCTTTCTTT. It specifies CASSLGQDRNTEAFF. This chain uses TRBV5-1 with TRBJ1-1, with a weak D call TRBD1 (6 bases). Trimming shortened V by 0 bases and J by 1 base, and 10 bases separated the two germline ends. CDR3 length: 15 residues. CDR1 and CDR2 from the germline V gene are SGHRS and YFSETQ.

The V gene is TRBV7-2, the J gene TRBJ2-5; D is unresolved. The CDR3 extends over 15 amino acids. V was clipped by 0 bases and J by 2 bases, with 10 bases between them. Germline CDR1 reads SGHTA; CDR2 reads FQGNSA. The CDR3 nucleotides read TGTGCCAGCAGCTTAGCCCCGGGTTCTCAAGAGACCCAGTACTTC. This gives the protein CASSLAPGSQETQYF.

The CDR3 DNA sequence: TGTGCCAGCAGCTTAGGGTCTACCGCCGGTGGCTACACCTTC. Translation: CASSLGSTAGGYTF. The chain recombines TRBV7-2 with TRBJ1-2; D is ambiguous. The CDR3 consists of 14 residues. Germline V gene data show CDR1 as SGHTA and CDR2 as FQGNSA. With 1 base removed from V and 7 bases from J, the gap between germline ends came to 13 bases.

The rearrangement joins TRBV5-4 to TRBJ2-7, with TRBD2 matching 8 bases. V was clipped by 0 bases and J by 3 bases; unmatched bases: 8. CDR3 length: 16 amino acids. Germline V gives CDR1 SGHNT, CDR2 YYREEE (reference sequence). CDR3 nucleotides: TGTGCCAGCAGCTTGGGTCTTCGGGCGGGAGGCTACGAGCAGTACTTC. Its protein product is CASSLGLRAGGYEQYF.

The chain joins TRBV2 to TRBJ2-7; 8 positions match TRBD1. The CDR3 length is 11 residues. The ends lost 1 base at V and 12 bases at J; junction bases unmatched: 2. Per the germline V gene, CDR1 is SNHLY and CDR2 is FYNNEI. The CDR3, as DNA: TGTGCCAGCAGTGAAGTCGGACAGGGGTACTTC. Residues: CASSEVGQGYF.

This chain uses TRBV9 with TRBJ2-7; D possibly corresponds to TRBD1 (6 bases). The CDR3 consists of 15 residues. V shed 0 bases and J shed 6 bases, with 16 bases lying between them. The germline gives CDR1 SGDLS, CDR2 YYNGEE. The chain's CDR3 is CASSVGGGSGREQYF. The CDR3 DNA sequence: TGTGCCAGCAGCGTAGGAGGGGGATCCGGACGCGAGCAGTACTTC.